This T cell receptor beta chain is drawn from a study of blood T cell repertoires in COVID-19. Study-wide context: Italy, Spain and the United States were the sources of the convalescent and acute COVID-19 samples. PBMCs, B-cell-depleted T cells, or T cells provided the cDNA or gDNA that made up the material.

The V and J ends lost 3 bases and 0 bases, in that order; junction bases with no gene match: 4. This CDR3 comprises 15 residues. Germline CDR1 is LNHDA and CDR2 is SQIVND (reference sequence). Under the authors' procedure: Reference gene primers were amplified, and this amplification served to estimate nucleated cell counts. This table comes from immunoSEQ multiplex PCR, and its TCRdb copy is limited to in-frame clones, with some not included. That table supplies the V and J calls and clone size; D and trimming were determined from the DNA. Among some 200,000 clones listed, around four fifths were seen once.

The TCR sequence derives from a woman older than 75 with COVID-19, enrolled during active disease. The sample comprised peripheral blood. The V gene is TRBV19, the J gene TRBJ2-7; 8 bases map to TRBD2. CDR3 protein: CASSIYGGDSYEQYF. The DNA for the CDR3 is TGTGCCAGTAGTATCTACGGGGGGGACTCCTACGAGCAGTACTTC.